This entry is about one T cell receptor beta chain. This record comes from a study of T cell responses to AZD1222 COVID-19 vaccine. Trimming stripped 4 bases from V and 4 bases from J, with 18 bases between. In germline, CDR1 is SGDLS, CDR2 YYNGEE. This CDR3 contains 15 residues. The assay was immunoSEQ multiplex PCR, and TCRdb's table has in-frame clones only and misses some. The sample consists of approximately 110,000 clones, more than 75% of them appearing once. Here the sequenced sample was peripheral blood, taken on day 0 of AZD1222 vaccination. This chain uses TRBV9 with TRBJ2-7; D is possibly TRBD2 (6 bases). The sequence derives from an adult in good health. The CDR3, as DNA: TGTGCCAGCAGCCCCCGGGACTCCGTTCGGTACGAGCAGTACTTC. This sequence encodes CASSPRDSVRYEQYF.